This T cell receptor (beta chain) was recorded in a study of identical twins (dated by TCRdb to 2016 to 2018). In the study overall: To test whether fetal clonotypes persist, the study used deep sequencing on TCR alpha and beta repertoires from monozygotic twins, unrelated adults of various ages, and cord blood. Replicate twin experiments were performed at different times using different library preparation protocols to rule out contamination. What the study reported, not specific to this receptor: In monozygotic twins, out-of-frame TCR alpha sharing was systematically underestimated by recombination models, although the models agreed with sharing between unrelated individuals. Conclusions relied on cross-sectional statistical analysis, since the same donors could not be followed over many years. Out-of-frame TCR alpha sequences shared between twins showed an excess of low generation-probability sequences compared with coincidental sharing between unrelated individuals. Fewer insertions were carried by abundant cord blood beta clonotypes, a similar but weaker trend appeared in young adult naive repertoires, and no such trend appeared in memory repertoires. Zero-insertion analyses could be partly confounded by invariant T cells such as MAIT and iNKT, although diverse VJ usage argued against such confounding for most clonotypes. In beta out-of-frame sequences, excess twin sharing was weaker, because having fewer shared sequences lowered the signal-to-noise ratio.

Library preparation was by 5' RACE. The reads were generated on an Illumina HiSeq 2000. Template switching introduced a universal primer binding site; the final cDNA contained a unique molecular identifier, enabling accurate counting of TCR cDNA molecules. Specific primers in the conserved constant-segment region were used to synthesize first-strand cDNA for TCR alpha and beta chains. To control for contamination, each cDNA library was double barcoded with a SMART-Mk sample barcode plus Illumina barcodes. TruSeq adapter sequences, together with Illumina sample barcodes, were added in two successive PCR steps. Sequencing of the TCR alpha and beta cDNA libraries was done on the Illumina HiSeq platform using custom primers. The original methods were these. Raw reads were processed with MiGEC to extract unique molecular identifiers, and MiXCR was used to determine CDR3 positions. Recombination models were inferred per individual with the repgenHMM and IGoR tools using an EM algorithm. The tcR package in R was used for shared clonotype analysis, with sharing normalized by the product of cloneset sizes. Out-of-frame nonproductive sequences were analyzed to study raw recombination free of thymic and clonal selection effects. TCRdb took the public reads, trimmed them with fastp at Q25, ran MiXCR for clone calling and kept in-frame beta chains. One record per CDR3 amino acid sequence lists the most common genes and DNA. The V and J calls follow TCRdb's processing rather than the paper's. The sample table contains some 320,000 distinct CDR3 sequences; only one count was recorded for about 12% of them. Of the sample, roughly 7.8% is held by the ten largest clones.

The cysteine opens and the phenylalanine closes a CDR3 of 15 amino acids. The DNA shown is the 45-base CDR3, in frame from base 1. Germline trimming amounts to 6 bases on V and 2 bases on J, with 9 as the count of junction bases outside the gene matches. This clonotype was observed a handful of times. Its antigen is not yet known. No base qualities exist here, and no much larger clone lies one base off it. All donors were healthy Caucasians. The twin cohort comprised three pairs of female monozygotic twins, all aged roughly 18 to 30 years. Positive isolation kits from Invitrogen were used to isolate CD4+ and CD8+ T cell populations. These data are also associated with another study on yellow fever vaccine responses in identical twins. The second publication reports: According to the authors, in identical twins the way T cells responded to vaccination appeared partly convergent and partly personalized. In identical twins, the study followed T cell clones that responded to the vaccine with precision.

The receptor chain draws on TRBV12-3 or TRBV12-4 and TRBJ2-5, and 7 junctional nucleotides match TRBD2. The receptor was isolated from a young woman in good health. The sequencing input was CD8+ T cells sorted from blood. The DNA sequence follows: TGTGCCAGCAGATCCGGGACTAATTTTCAAGAGACCCAGTACTTC. It specifies CASRSGTNFQETQYF.